This TCR beta chain appears in the sequencing data of a study of blood T cell repertoires in COVID-19. Study-level background: COVID-19 samples, acute and convalescent, were from the United States, Italy and Spain. T cells, B-cell-depleted T cells, or PBMCs provided the cDNA or gDNA that served as material.

During active infection, Seattle patients enrolled and were then monitored through disease. Per germline, CDR1 ENHRY and CDR2 SYGVKD. The CDR3 sequence is 15 residues long. V lost 3 bases to trimming and J lost 2 bases, with 11 bases between them. The data were produced by immunoSEQ multiplex PCR, yet TCRdb's version contains in-frame clones alone and is incomplete. The sample lists 350,000 to 500,000 clones, roughly 90% occurring once. The sequenced material came from peripheral blood. The V and J genes are TRBV10-3 and TRBJ2-1, with D possibly matching TRBD2 (7 bases). The sequence derives from a man in his late teens or twenties with COVID-19, enrolled during active disease. This chain's CDR3 is CAISDHGGPYNEQFF. CDR3 in DNA: TGTGCCATCAGTGATCACGGGGGGCCCTACAATGAGCAGTTCTTC.